This T cell receptor beta chain was identified during a study of regulatory T cells in long-lasting Graves disease. Study conclusions and caveats: Persistent patients had a count of shared public clonotypes (approximately 2,700) that exceeded that of new patients (about 930).

Specified time point: newly diagnosed GD, antithyroid drugs for less than 3 months. RNA isolated from PBMCs was used to make the TCR library. Construction of TCR beta libraries relied on iRepertoire HTBI primers and on Arm-PCR targeting CDR3 regions. TCRdb itself ran the multiplex PCR reads through MiXCR, one entry per CDR3 protein. The data contain approximately 540,000 distinct CDR3 sequences, 12% of them singletons. With V trimmed by 4 bases and J by 14 bases, 17 bases remained unmatched. This CDR3 is built from 15 residues. This clonotype was picked up many times. The antigen remains unidentified. This same sample was also part of a study on T cells in Graves' hyperthyroidism and ophthalmopathy. That source adds: Ophthalmopathy, which appeared later, was predicted by the model a median about 6 months before onset.

The sample consisted of peripheral blood mononuclear cells (PBMCs), taken at new diagnosis, from a patient treated with antithyroid drugs. This clonotype was obtained from a woman in her thirties with Graves disease. The chain links TRBV12-3 or TRBV12-4 to TRBJ1-2; 9 nucleotides match TRBD1. CDR3 sequence (DNA): TGTGCCAGCAGTTCCGGCGAACAGGGGGCGGAGGTGATGACCTTC. Translating it yields CASSSGEQGAEVMTF.